This TCR beta chain was observed in a study of blood T cell repertoires in COVID-19. Study background: PBMCs, B-cell-depleted T cells, or T cells provided the cDNA or gDNA that made up the material.

Trimming at V came to 7 bases and at J to 3 bases, leaving 8 bases not matched to a gene. This CDR3 comprises 15 residues. Germline V gene lookup returns CDR1 MNHEY and CDR2 SVGAGI. Produced via immunoSEQ multiplex PCR; TCRdb's table is partial and in-frame only. This table holds about 240,000 clones, roughly 80% found once. The specimen sequenced was peripheral blood. J is TRBJ2-7 and V is TRBV6-5; 11 nucleotides match TRBD2. The receptor comes from a woman aged 55-69 years with active or convalescent COVID-19. CDR3 sequence (DNA): TGTGCCAGCAAGGATAGCGGGGGGGCGATCTACGAGCAGTACTTC. It codes for CASKDSGGAIYEQYF.